What follows is one T cell receptor beta chain and its context. As handled by the study authors: Counts of nucleated cells, estimated from reference gene primer amplification, were obtained. Sequenced by immunoSEQ multiplex PCR; TCRdb stores in-frame clones only, minus some. V, J and clone size derive from that table, while D and trimming were established from the DNA sequence. The table records around 120,000 clones, around 85% of them present only once. Trimming removed 2 bases at V and 6 bases at J, with 19 bases between. This CDR3 is built from 16 residues. The germline gives CDR1 SGHKS, CDR2 YYEKEE (reference sequence). This record comes from a study of blood T cell repertoires in COVID-19. Study as a whole: Specimens from acute and convalescent COVID-19 originated in the United States, Italy and Spain. The analysed material was cDNA or gDNA that came from T cells, B-cell-depleted T cells, or PBMCs.

The sequenced material came from peripheral blood. The TCR sequence derives from a man between 65 and 85 years old with active or convalescent COVID-19. The chain is built from TRBV5-5 and TRBJ2-3; a possible D gene is TRBD1 (5 bases). The CDR3 reads CASSFGRDFITDTQYF. In nucleotides, the CDR3 is TGTGCCAGCAGCTTTGGCAGGGATTTCATCACGGATACGCAGTATTTT. Variable domain in full (rest from reference TRBV5-5 and TRBJ2-3): DAGVTQSPTHLIKTRGQQVTLRCSPISGHKSVSWYQQVLGQGPQFIFQYYEKEERGRGNFPDRFSARQFPNYSSELNVNALLLGDSALYLCASSFGRDFITDTQYFGPGTRLTVL.